These 23 T cell receptor beta chains originate from one sample sequenced in a study of blood T cell repertoires in COVID-19. Sequenced by immunoSEQ multiplex PCR; TCRdb stores in-frame clones only, minus some. The sample carries fewer than 250,000 clones, around 83% recorded once. Sequencing was performed on peripheral blood. These receptors came from a woman between 45 and 65 years old with acute or convalescent COVID-19.

The rearrangement joins TRBV6-5 to TRBJ2-7; TRBD2 might be the D (5 bases). Germline loops: CDR1 MNHEY, CDR2 SVGAGI. V was shortened by 4 bases and J by 4 bases, with 17 bases between the two germline ends. The CDR3 runs to 15 residues. CDR3 bases: TGTGCCAGCAGTTCTCGACTATCTGACGTATACGAGCAGTACTTC. Its protein product is CASSSRLSDVYEQYF.

The sample holds a few counts of this clone. Here the CDR3 reads CASSLRRGEETQYF. CDR3 DNA sequence: TGTGCCAGCAGTTTAAGGCGGGGGGAAGAGACCCAGTACTTC. The rearrangement uses TRBV27 and TRBJ2-5; 8 bases align to TRBD2. The CDR3 spans 14 residues. CDR1 and CDR2 from the germline V gene are MNHEY and SMNVEV (reference sequence). With V trimmed by 2 bases and J by 3 bases, 2 bases remained unmatched.

This clone was observed once. This chain joins TRBV25-1 and TRBJ1-3, with D uncertain. Trimming shortened V by 3 bases and J by 0 bases, and 15 bases separated the two germline ends. This CDR3 has 17 amino acids. CDR1 is MGHDK and CDR2 is SYGVNS in the germline V gene. The CDR3 reads CASSDSRLLSSGNTIYF. The CDR3 DNA is TGTGCCAGCAGTGACTCCCGACTCTTGAGCTCTGGAAACACCATATATTTT.

This chain uses TRBV6-5 with TRBJ2-3; D is uncertain. CDR1 is MNHEY and CDR2 is SVGAGI in the germline V gene. Trimming stripped 5 bases from V and 8 bases from J, with 17 bases between. The CDR3 spans 14 residues. This CDR3 reads CASSLQLRVVTQYF. In nucleotides, the CDR3 is TGTGCCAGCAGTCTCCAGCTCCGGGTTGTTACGCAGTATTTT.

J is TRBJ1-4 and V is TRBV6-5; D possibly corresponds to TRBD1 (6 bases). Germline V gives CDR1 MNHEY, CDR2 SVGAGI. The CDR3 loop spans 14 amino acids. Trimming shortened V by 0 bases and J by 8 bases, and 10 bases separated the two germline ends. The CDR3 loop reads CASSYSGQSEKLFF. The CDR3 DNA reads TGTGCCAGCAGTTACTCAGGACAGAGCGAAAAACTGTTTTTT.

V usage is TRBV24-1 and J usage is TRBJ1-3; no firm D call. The V and J ends lost 4 bases and 3 bases respectively, with 3 bases between them. Germline V lookup: CDR1 KGHDR, CDR2 SFDVKD. This CDR3 spans 12 amino acids. This chain's CDR3 is CATSDVGNTIYF. The DNA for the CDR3 is TGTGCCACCAGTGACGTTGGAAACACCATATATTTT.

V and J are TRBV29-1 and TRBJ2-7, with 8 nucleotides matching TRBD2. Per germline, CDR1 SQVTM and CDR2 ANQGSEA. This CDR3 is 13 amino acids long. V lost 7 bases, J lost 3 bases, and 8 bases stayed unmatched. The CDR3 loop is CSGVRAGGYEQYF. The CDR3 nucleotides are TGCAGCGGGGTCCGGGCGGGGGGCTACGAGCAGTACTTC.

This clone was seen just once. V and J are TRBV7-9 and TRBJ1-1, with D maybe TRBD1 (6 bases). Germline V lookup: CDR1 SEHNR, CDR2 FQNEAQ (reference sequence). The CDR3 runs 14 residues. Trimming shortened V by 5 bases and J by 4 bases, and 14 bases separated the two germline ends. CDR3 nucleotide sequence: TGTGCCAGCAGCCAAATTGGGGGCTTCACTGAAGCTTTCTTT. Translated: CASSQIGGFTEAFF.

This chain uses TRBV5-5 with TRBJ2-1; 10 nucleotides line up with TRBD2. Germline trimming cut 7 bases from V and 3 bases from J; bases unmatched to any gene: 4. This CDR3 has 14 residues. CDR1 is SGHKS and CDR2 is YYEKEE in the germline V gene (reference sequence). The CDR3 loop reads CASGRTSGYNEQFF. The CDR3 DNA reads as TGTGCCAGCGGAAGGACTAGCGGCTACAATGAGCAGTTCTTC.

This clone was picked up one time. This rearrangement joins TRBV3-1 (or the pseudogene TRBV3-2) to TRBJ2-7; tentatively, D is TRBD2 (6 bases). CDR1 and CDR2 from the germline V gene are LGHDT and YNNKEL (reference sequence). CDR3 size: 15 residues. Trimming removed 4 bases at V and 1 base at J, with 14 bases between. In DNA form, the CDR3 reads TGTGCCAGCAGCCCCCGGAGGGGCCCATCCTACGAGCAGTACTTC. This codes for CASSPRRGPSYEQYF.

The J gene is TRBJ2-1, the V gene TRBV10-1; 8 bases fit TRBD2. This CDR3 spans 14 amino acids. From germline, CDR1 is WNHNN and CDR2 SYGVQD (reference sequence). J lost 4 bases, V lost 2 bases, and 1 base had no gene match. The CDR3 spells CASSEAGGYNEQFF. CDR3 nucleotide sequence: TGCGCCAGCAGTGAGGCGGGGGGATACAATGAGCAGTTCTTC.

This clone was observed a few times. The chain combines TRBV18 with TRBJ2-7; 13 bases agree with TRBD2. The V gene end was trimmed by 6 bases and the J gene end by 4 bases; junction bases not matched to a gene: 6. This CDR3 is 15 amino acids long. Looked up from germline, CDR1 is KGHSH and CDR2 is LQKENI. The CDR3 nucleotides read TGTGCCAGCTCCTTTCAGGGACTAGCGGGATACGAGCAGTACTTC. Translating gives CASSFQGLAGYEQYF.

The chain employs TRBV28 and TRBJ2-7; D might be TRBD2 (6 bases). Germline-derived CDR1 and CDR2 are MDHEN and SYDVKM. Trimming took 7 bases from V and 4 from J, leaving 14 bases between them. The CDR3 is 13 amino acids. CDR3 loop: CASTLTRSYEQYF. For the CDR3, the DNA is TGTGCCAGCACCTTGACTAGATCGTACGAGCAGTACTTC.

V usage is TRBV15 and J usage is TRBJ2-7; D remains unclear. V was shortened by 5 bases and J by 1 base, with 6 bases between the two germline ends. CDR1 and CDR2 (germline): LNHNV, YYDKDF (reference sequence). This CDR3 has 12 amino acids. In DNA form, the CDR3 reads TGTGCCACCAGCCCAGATTCCTACGAGCAGTACTTC. Residues: CATSPDSYEQYF.

The chain links TRBV6-5 to TRBJ1-2; the D gene is possibly TRBD1 (6 bases). Deletions cut 5 bases from V and 7 bases from J, with 14 bases between. CDR3 length: 13 amino acids. CDR1 is MNHEY and CDR2 is SVGAGI in the germline V gene. CDR3 in DNA: TGTGCCAGCAGTAGGGGCACAGGGAGTGGCTACACCTTC. It encodes CASSRGTGSGYTF.

V is TRBV21-1 and J is TRBJ2-3; the table's D call TRBD1 went unverified against the DNA. TRBV21-1 is described as a pseudogene. The length of the CDR3 is 14 residues. The CDR3 DNA reads as TGTGCCAGCAGCCGCAGAGTGGGCGCAGATACGCAGTATTTT. This gives the protein CASSRRVGADTQYF.

The chain is built from TRBV5-6 and TRBJ2-1; 9 nucleotides agree with TRBD2. The V gene end was trimmed by 4 bases and the J gene end by 7 bases; junction bases not matched to a gene: 12. Germline CDR1 and CDR2: SGHDT and YYEEEE. The length of the CDR3 is 16 residues. The CDR3 spells CASSGQTSGFTNEQFF. CDR3 sequence (DNA): TGTGCCAGCAGCGGGCAGACTAGCGGTTTTACGAATGAGCAGTTCTTC.

The CDR3 region has the DNA TGTGCCAGCAGTCGACAGGCTCCCTACGAGCAGTACTTC. Encoded protein: CASSRQAPYEQYF. V usage is TRBV28 and J usage is TRBJ2-7; D may be TRBD1 (6 bases). Deletions cut 5 bases from V and 2 bases from J, with 10 bases between. Germline lookup yields CDR1 MDHEN and CDR2 SYDVKM. This CDR3 contains 13 residues.

The CDR3 nucleotides read TGTGCCAGCAGTGGAACAGAGATGAACACTGAAGCTTTCTTT. Its protein product is CASSGTEMNTEAFF. The V gene is TRBV2, the J gene TRBJ1-1; D uncertain. The V gene's germline CDR1 is SNHLY and CDR2 FYNNEI. The CDR3 is 14 amino acids. Trimming took 4 bases from V and 0 from J, leaving 9 bases between them.

The count of this clone is one. This sequence joins TRBV7-9 and TRBJ1-6; 7 bases are a match to TRBD1. The germline gives CDR1 SEHNR, CDR2 FQNEAQ (reference sequence). V lost 5 bases to trimming and J lost 5 bases; unmatched junction nucleotides: 9. The length of the CDR3 is 16 residues. The CDR3 DNA follows: TGTGCCAGCAGCCGATCGACAGGGTCCAATAATTCACCCCTCCACTTT. This encodes CASSRSTGSNNSPLHF.

The rearrangement uses TRBV18 and TRBJ2-7; the D gene is possibly TRBD2 (6 bases). V was shortened by 2 bases and J by 5 bases, with 22 bases between the two germline ends. CDR1 is KGHSH, CDR2 LQKENI, per germline. CDR3 length: 17 residues. CDR3 nucleotides: TGTGCCAGCTCACCATTTAGCTCTAGCGCCCCAGCGGACGAGCAGTACTTC. Protein: CASSPFSSSAPADEQYF.

DNA of the CDR3: TGCGCCAGCAGCTTGGGGCAGATTTACAATGAGCAGTTCTTC. It translates to CASSLGQIYNEQFF. V and J are TRBV5-1 and TRBJ2-1, with D hard to call. Trimming shortened V by 0 bases and J by 4 bases, and 8 bases separated the two germline ends. The CDR3 spans 14 residues. The germline V gene has CDR1 SGHRS and CDR2 YFSETQ.

The chain recombines TRBV7-9 with TRBJ2-7, with D unresolved. The CDR3 length is 17 residues. In germline, CDR1 is SEHNR, CDR2 FQNEAQ (reference sequence). V lost 1 base, J lost 3 bases, and 19 bases lay in between. CDR3 nucleotides: TGTGCCAGCAGCTTAGTGGCCCCCTCAGGCCTCCTCTACGAGCAGTACTTC. It yields the protein CASSLVAPSGLLYEQYF.